Listed below are T cell receptor beta chains from one sample, sequenced in a study of siplizumab effects on memory and regulatory T cells. These receptors lack a known antigen. The data were produced by immunoSEQ multiplex PCR, yet TCRdb's version contains in-frame clones alone and is incomplete. Found here are 3,000 to 3,500 clones, roughly 57% of them singletons; the top ten hold around 4.9%. What was sequenced was CFSE-low (dividing) CD4+ T cells sorted from an allogeneic mixed lymphocyte reaction. The receptors come from a human donor in good health; the cells came from an allogeneic mixed lymphocyte reaction. Both conserved end residues are part of each CDR3. The order of the fields is D gene, J gene, clone size, V gene, CDR3 protein, CDR3 DNA. D genes are given only for firm matches. Expanded clones get a size class; other rows say once, few or many, or leave the size out.

d_call: .; j_call: TRBJ2-3; clone_size: once; v_call: TRBV11-2; cdr3_aa: CASSNSGADTQYF; cdr3_nt: TGTGCCAGCAGCAATAGCGGAGCAGATACGCAGTATTTT
d_call: TRBD2; j_call: TRBJ2-5; clone_size: .; v_call: TRBV18; cdr3_aa: CASSRTSGQETQYF; cdr3_nt: TGTGCCAGCTCACGGACTAGCGGCCAAGAGACCCAGTACTTC
d_call: TRBD1; j_call: TRBJ2-7; clone_size: .; v_call: TRBV10-3; cdr3_aa: CAISPPRGPSYEQYF; cdr3_nt: TGTGCCATCAGTCCGCCGAGGGGGCCCTCCTACGAGCAGTACTTC
d_call: .; j_call: TRBJ1-1; clone_size: .; v_call: TRBV7-8; cdr3_aa: CASSRTGDSTEAFF; cdr3_nt: TGTGCCAGCAGCAGGACCGGTGATAGCACTGAAGCTTTCTTT
d_call: TRBD1; j_call: TRBJ1-2; clone_size: .; v_call: TRBV27; cdr3_aa: CASSRQGAFGYTF; cdr3_nt: TGTGCCAGCAGTCGACAGGGGGCGTTTGGCTACACCTTC
d_call: .; j_call: TRBJ1-2; clone_size: .; v_call: TRBV6-6; cdr3_aa: CASSFTDRPIVGYTF; cdr3_nt: TGTGCCAGCAGTTTCACCGACAGACCGATCGTTGGCTACACCTTC
d_call: .; j_call: TRBJ2-3; clone_size: .; v_call: TRBV18; cdr3_aa: CASSLGTSRTDTQYF; cdr3_nt: TGTGCCAGCTCCCTCGGGACAAGTCGCACAGATACGCAGTATTTT
d_call: TRBD2; j_call: TRBJ2-3; clone_size: once; v_call: TRBV9; cdr3_aa: CASSVTSGGAADTQYF; cdr3_nt: TGTGCCAGCAGCGTAACGAGCGGGGGGGCAGCGGATACGCAGTATTTT
d_call: TRBD2; j_call: TRBJ2-7; clone_size: .; v_call: TRBV5-1; cdr3_aa: CASSSGTSNYEQYF; cdr3_nt: TGCGCCAGCAGCTCCGGGACTAGCAATTACGAGCAGTACTTC
d_call: TRBD2; j_call: TRBJ2-5; clone_size: .; v_call: TRBV7-9; cdr3_aa: CASSSTRGGETQYF; cdr3_nt: TGTGCCAGCAGCTCCACTCGGGGGGGGGAGACCCAGTACTTC
d_call: TRBD2; j_call: TRBJ2-1; clone_size: .; v_call: TRBV4-3; cdr3_aa: CASSPRTSGRSWGDEQFF; cdr3_nt: TGCGCCAGCAGCCCCCGGACTAGCGGCCGCTCCTGGGGCGATGAGCAGTTCTTC
d_call: .; j_call: TRBJ1-1; clone_size: .; v_call: TRBV18; cdr3_aa: CASSPGRNTEAFF; cdr3_nt: TGTGCCAGCTCACCGGGTAGGAACACTGAAGCTTTCTTT
d_call: .; j_call: TRBJ1-4; clone_size: few; v_call: TRBV6-5; cdr3_aa: CASSYLRVREKLFF; cdr3_nt: TGTGCCAGCAGTTATCTGCGGGTTCGGGAAAAACTGTTTTTT
d_call: .; j_call: TRBJ1-2; clone_size: .; v_call: TRBV29-1; cdr3_aa: CSVEGARRQGYTF; cdr3_nt: TGCAGCGTTGAAGGGGCGCGGAGGCAGGGCTACACCTTC
d_call: .; j_call: TRBJ1-2; clone_size: .; v_call: TRBV28; cdr3_aa: CASSLVGYGYTF; cdr3_nt: TGTGCCAGCAGTCTCGTGGGCTATGGCTACACCTTC
d_call: TRBD1; j_call: TRBJ2-7; clone_size: .; v_call: TRBV6-1; cdr3_aa: CASSRQGTYEQYF; cdr3_nt: TGTGCCAGCAGTAGACAGGGTACCTACGAGCAGTACTTC
d_call: TRBD1; j_call: TRBJ1-2; clone_size: .; v_call: TRBV6-6; cdr3_aa: CASSYGTGGAGGYTF; cdr3_nt: TGTGCCAGCAGTTATGGGACAGGGGGCGCAGGTGGCTACACCTTC
d_call: .; j_call: TRBJ1-2; clone_size: .; v_call: TRBV28; cdr3_aa: CASSLSGRAVYGYTF; cdr3_nt: TGTGCCAGCAGTTTATCCGGTAGGGCAGTTTATGGCTACACCTTC
d_call: .; j_call: TRBJ2-7; clone_size: .; v_call: TRBV28; cdr3_aa: CASSLLAYEQYF; cdr3_nt: TGTGCCAGCAGTTTACTCGCCTACGAGCAGTACTTC
d_call: .; j_call: TRBJ2-1; clone_size: .; v_call: TRBV5-1; cdr3_aa: CASSLGGHYNEQFF; cdr3_nt: TGCGCCAGCAGCTTGGGAGGCCACTACAATGAGCAGTTCTTC
d_call: TRBD1; j_call: TRBJ1-2; clone_size: .; v_call: TRBV9; cdr3_aa: CASSADRGANYGYTF; cdr3_nt: TGTGCCAGCAGCGCCGACAGGGGGGCTAACTATGGCTACACCTTC
d_call: .; j_call: TRBJ1-1; clone_size: few; v_call: TRBV5-4; cdr3_aa: CASSLGGVSGAFF; cdr3_nt: TGTGCCAGCAGCTTGGGAGGGGTATCCGGGGCTTTCTTT
d_call: .; j_call: TRBJ2-6; clone_size: few; v_call: TRBV19; cdr3_aa: CASRNGAGANVLTF; cdr3_nt: TGTGCCAGCAGGAATGGTGCTGGGGCCAACGTCCTGACTTTC
d_call: .; j_call: TRBJ1-4; clone_size: .; v_call: TRBV6-6; cdr3_aa: CASSYGIQGYEKLFF; cdr3_nt: TGTGCCAGCAGTTACGGAATACAGGGTTATGAAAAACTGTTTTTT
d_call: TRBD1; j_call: TRBJ1-2; clone_size: .; v_call: TRBV28; cdr3_aa: CASKTGGDYGYTF; cdr3_nt: TGTGCCAGCAAAACAGGGGGCGACTATGGCTACACCTTC
d_call: .; j_call: TRBJ2-7; clone_size: .; v_call: TRBV21-1; cdr3_aa: CASSTRLAGGLSSYEQYF; cdr3_nt: TGTGCCAGCAGCACGCGACTAGCGGGGGGCCTCAGCTCCTACGAGCAGTACTTC
d_call: .; j_call: TRBJ2-7; clone_size: .; v_call: TRBV7-2; cdr3_aa: CASSLRRLSYEQYF; cdr3_nt: TGTGCCAGCAGCTTACGACGGCTCTCCTACGAGCAGTACTTC
d_call: .; j_call: TRBJ1-4; clone_size: .; v_call: TRBV7-8; cdr3_aa: CASSQWVTNEKLFF; cdr3_nt: TGTGCCAGCAGCCAATGGGTAACTAATGAAAAACTGTTTTTT
d_call: .; j_call: TRBJ1-2; clone_size: .; v_call: TRBV2; cdr3_aa: CASFFVDRNYGYTF; cdr3_nt: TGTGCCAGTTTTTTCGTTGACAGAAACTATGGCTACACCTTC
d_call: .; j_call: TRBJ1-1; clone_size: .; v_call: TRBV7-9; cdr3_aa: CASSLSGLTSTEAFF; cdr3_nt: TGTGCCAGCAGCTTATCAGGGTTGACGAGCACTGAAGCTTTCTTT
d_call: .; j_call: TRBJ2-2; clone_size: few; v_call: TRBV5-1; cdr3_aa: CASSLTVDTGELFF; cdr3_nt: TGCGCCAGCAGCTTGACCGTGGACACCGGGGAGCTGTTTTTT
d_call: .; j_call: TRBJ2-3; clone_size: .; v_call: TRBV10-3; cdr3_aa: CAISDLVADTQYF; cdr3_nt: TGTGCCATCAGTGACCTAGTTGCGGATACGCAGTATTTT
d_call: .; j_call: TRBJ1-6; clone_size: .; v_call: TRBV14; cdr3_aa: CASSQSHSPLHF; cdr3_nt: TGTGCCAGCAGCCAGTCCCATTCACCCCTCCACTTT
d_call: .; j_call: TRBJ2-2; clone_size: .; v_call: TRBV6-6; cdr3_aa: CASSSPRGALVGELFF; cdr3_nt: TGTGCCAGCAGTTCCCCACGGGGGGCGCTCGTCGGGGAGCTGTTTTTT
d_call: TRBD1; j_call: TRBJ1-2; clone_size: few; v_call: TRBV6-1; cdr3_aa: CASRLSGGYGYTF; cdr3_nt: TGTGCCAGCAGATTATCAGGGGGATATGGCTACACCTTC
d_call: TRBD1; j_call: TRBJ1-3; clone_size: .; v_call: TRBV5-1; cdr3_aa: CASSLLGQGSGNTIYF; cdr3_nt: TGCGCCAGCAGCCTATTAGGACAGGGCTCTGGAAACACCATATATTTT
d_call: .; j_call: TRBJ1-1; clone_size: few; v_call: TRBV30; cdr3_aa: CAWTDWGGGNTEAFF; cdr3_nt: TGTGCCTGGACCGACTGGGGGGGCGGGAACACTGAAGCTTTCTTT
d_call: .; j_call: TRBJ2-7; clone_size: once; v_call: TRBV5-5; cdr3_aa: CASSLRLGGVYEQYF; cdr3_nt: TGTGCCAGCAGCCTCAGGCTGGGCGGAGTCTACGAGCAGTACTTC
d_call: TRBD1; j_call: TRBJ2-1; clone_size: .; v_call: TRBV23-1; cdr3_aa: CASSDDREPYNEQFF; cdr3_nt: TGCGCCAGCAGTGATGACAGGGAGCCTTACAATGAGCAGTTCTTC
d_call: .; j_call: TRBJ2-3; clone_size: .; v_call: TRBV6-4; cdr3_aa: CASSEGAKDTQYF; cdr3_nt: TGTGCCAGCAGTGAGGGGGCTAAAGATACGCAGTATTTT
d_call: .; j_call: TRBJ2-3; clone_size: .; v_call: TRBV6-1; cdr3_aa: CASNSVLTDTQYF; cdr3_nt: TGTGCCAGCAACTCGGTACTGACAGATACGCAGTATTTT
d_call: TRBD2; j_call: TRBJ2-2; clone_size: .; v_call: TRBV7-2; cdr3_aa: CASSVTGTRGGGELFF; cdr3_nt: TGTGCCAGCAGCGTCACCGGGACTAGGGGGGGCGGGGAGCTGTTTTTT
d_call: .; j_call: TRBJ2-2; clone_size: once; v_call: TRBV5-4; cdr3_aa: CASSLSNREKYTGELFF; cdr3_nt: TGTGCCAGCAGCTTGTCGAACAGGGAAAAATACACCGGGGAGCTGTTTTTT
d_call: .; j_call: TRBJ2-7; clone_size: .; v_call: TRBV6-5; cdr3_aa: CASSYRVGGYEQYF; cdr3_nt: TGTGCCAGCAGTTATCGGGTAGGCGGTTACGAGCAGTACTTC
d_call: .; j_call: TRBJ1-5; clone_size: .; v_call: TRBV6-6; cdr3_aa: CASTVGHGGSWQPQHF; cdr3_nt: TGTGCCAGCACTGTGGGACATGGTGGTTCGTGGCAGCCCCAGCATTTT
d_call: .; j_call: TRBJ1-2; clone_size: .; v_call: TRBV20-1; cdr3_aa: CNATENYGYTF; cdr3_nt: TGCAATGCTACCGAGAACTATGGCTACACCTTC
d_call: TRBD1; j_call: TRBJ1-2; clone_size: .; v_call: TRBV28; cdr3_aa: CASVTGTALEKVYGYTF; cdr3_nt: TGTGCCAGCGTAACCGGGACAGCGCTCGAAAAGGTCTATGGCTACACCTTC
d_call: .; j_call: TRBJ2-2; clone_size: .; v_call: TRBV5-1; cdr3_aa: CASSWPSTGELFF; cdr3_nt: TGCGCCAGCAGTTGGCCGTCCACCGGGGAGCTGTTTTTT
d_call: .; j_call: TRBJ1-4; clone_size: .; v_call: TRBV6-5; cdr3_aa: CASSYSGGGNEKLFF; cdr3_nt: TGTGCCAGCAGTTACTCAGGGGGAGGCAATGAAAAACTGTTTTTT
d_call: .; j_call: TRBJ1-1; clone_size: .; v_call: TRBV19; cdr3_aa: CASSMGGRTEAFF; cdr3_nt: TGTGCCAGTAGTATGGGGGGACGGACTGAAGCTTTCTTT
d_call: .; j_call: TRBJ2-7; clone_size: .; v_call: TRBV5-1; cdr3_aa: CASSLDRDYEQYF; cdr3_nt: TGCGCCAGCAGCTTGGACAGAGACTACGAGCAGTACTTC
d_call: TRBD1; j_call: TRBJ2-7; clone_size: .; v_call: TRBV7-2; cdr3_aa: CASSHRGFGEQYF; cdr3_nt: TGTGCCAGCAGCCACAGGGGGTTCGGCGAGCAGTACTTC
d_call: .; j_call: TRBJ2-3; clone_size: .; v_call: TRBV6-5; cdr3_aa: CATGASTDTQYF; cdr3_nt: TGTGCCACTGGAGCTAGCACAGATACGCAGTATTTT
d_call: .; j_call: TRBJ2-7; clone_size: .; v_call: TRBV18; cdr3_aa: CASYRETPYEQYF; cdr3_nt: TGTGCCAGCTACAGGGAAACACCCTACGAGCAGTACTTC